Below, 14 T cell receptor beta chains from the same sample are listed, as sequenced in a study of blood T cells in healthy people across ages. PCR was performed a second time for 7 to 11 cycles using a sample-barcoded 5' primer and a J-beta primer mix. MiXCR was run by TCRdb on the 5' RACE reads, yielding one entry per CDR3 protein. The table lists around 1,900,000 distinct CDR3 sequences, around 40% of them singletons. The sequencing sample was made of blood. Receptors were obtained from a human donor in good health.

This clonotype was detected a few times. V gene TRBV11-1 combines with J gene TRBJ2-7; D is undetermined. CDR3 length equals 16 residues. V lost 1 base and J 0 bases, leaving 13 bases between the germline ends. Germline lookup yields CDR1 SGHAT and CDR2 FQDESV (reference sequence). CDR3 nucleotide sequence: TGTGCCAGCAGCTTAGGTGTCAGCATGAGCTCCTACGAGCAGTACTTC. Residues: CASSLGVSMSSYEQYF.

The chain links TRBV4-1 to TRBJ2-1; 8 bases line up with TRBD1. The V gene end was trimmed by 2 bases and the J gene end by 3 bases; junction bases not matched to a gene: 9. This CDR3 has 17 amino acids. The germline V gene has CDR1 MGHRA and CDR2 YSYEKL. The CDR3 is CASSQTGTGGVYNEQFF. The CDR3 DNA follows: TGCGCCAGCAGCCAAACTGGGACAGGAGGGGTCTACAATGAGCAGTTCTTC.

The J gene is TRBJ2-5, the V gene TRBV20-1; no reliable D call. Between the trimmed V and J ends, which lost 2 bases and 6 bases, there was a span of 10 bases. This CDR3 is 12 amino acids long. Germline CDR1 and CDR2: DFQATT and SNEGSKA (reference sequence). In DNA, the CDR3 is TGCAGTGCTAGAACGGATAGACAGACCCAGTACTTC. This codes for CSARTDRQTQYF.

The rearrangement uses TRBV7-2 and TRBJ1-2; TRBD1 matches 10 bases. Germline assignment: CDR1 SGHTA and CDR2 FQGNSA. The CDR3 has 14 residues. The trim removed 3 bases at V and 6 bases at J, leaving 4 bases unmatched. CDR3 DNA sequence: TGTGCCAGCAGCTTTTTGGGACAGGGGAATGGCTACACCTTC. Translating it yields CASSFLGQGNGYTF.

This clonotype was detected only a few times. The chain is built from TRBV7-6 and TRBJ2-7; D possibly corresponds to TRBD1 (6 bases). Germline V gene sequence: CDR1 SGHVS, CDR2 FNYEAQ. V was shortened by 1 base and J by 0 bases, with 13 bases between the two germline ends. The CDR3 contains 16 residues. CDR3 loop: CASSLEAGANSYEQYF. Written as DNA, the CDR3 is TGTGCCAGCAGCTTAGAGGCAGGGGCCAACTCCTACGAGCAGTACTTC.

This clonotype was found a few times. The chain couples TRBV5-1 to TRBJ2-6, with D perhaps being TRBD1 or TRBD2 (5 bases each). The germline CDR1 and CDR2 sequences are SGHRS and YFSETQ. The CDR3 loop spans 19 amino acids. V lost 0 bases, J lost 1 base, and 17 bases lay in between. The CDR3 spells CASSLAGPRIVSGANVLTF. CDR3 bases: TGCGCCAGCAGCTTGGCGGGACCGCGGATCGTATCTGGGGCCAACGTCCTGACTTTC.

The table lists this clonotype with a few counts. The V and J genes are TRBV7-9 and TRBJ2-4, with no clear D. The V end was cut by 1 base, the J end by 9 bases, with 7 bases between. This CDR3 region has 12 residues. Germline V gene sequence: CDR1 SEHNR, CDR2 FQNEAQ (reference sequence). The CDR3 is CASSLDGGIQYF. In DNA, the CDR3 is TGTGCCAGCAGCTTAGATGGTGGCATTCAGTACTTC. The full variable domain, completed using reference TRBV7-9 and TRBJ2-4, is DTGVSQNPRHKITKRGQNVTFRCDPISEHNRLYWYRQTLGQGPEFLTYFQNEAQLEKSRLLSDRFSAERPKGSFSTLEIQRTEQGDSAMYLCASSLDGGIQYFGAGTRLSVL.

This clonotype was picked up a small number of times. This may be a read error: a much more frequent sequence differs by one nucleotide. The chain employs TRBV10-2 and TRBJ1-6; D perhaps matches TRBD1 (6 bases). CDR1 WSHSY and CDR2 SAAADI come from the germline V gene. The CDR3 sequence is 14 residues long. The CDR3 loop is CAGSADRSNSPLHF. In nucleotides, the CDR3 is TGCGCCGGCAGTGCCGACAGGAGTAATTCACCCCTCCACTTT.

The gene calls are TRBV29-1 and TRBJ2-1, with 9 nucleotides matching TRBD2. CDR3 length: 14 residues. Germline CDR1 reads SQVTM; CDR2 reads ANQGSEA. J gave up 6 bases and V 1 base, and 4 bases lay outside the gene matches. The CDR3 DNA follows: TGCAGCGTTGAAGGGGGCGGGGGGGCCAATGAGCAGTTCTTC. It specifies CSVEGGGGANEQFF.

The chain uses TRBV14 and TRBJ2-1; perhaps TRBD1 as D (5 bases). CDR1 and CDR2 from the germline V gene are SGHDN and FVKESK. The CDR3 extends over 16 amino acids. The ends were cut back, 1 base at V and 6 bases at J, with 16 bases in the middle. CDR3 sequence reads: CASSQGAWGRPNEQFF. The CDR3 DNA sequence: TGTGCCAGCAGCCAAGGCGCCTGGGGCAGGCCCAATGAGCAGTTCTTC.

V gene TRBV7-3 combines with J gene TRBJ1-2; D is unresolved. The germline V gene encodes CDR1 SGHTA and CDR2 FQGTGA. V was shortened by 1 base and J by 8 bases, with 17 bases between the two germline ends. This CDR3 region has 15 residues. CDR3 coding DNA: TGTGCCAGCAGCTTAATGTCTAGCCAGACGAGCGGCTACACCTTC. It yields the protein CASSLMSSQTSGYTF.

In this sample, this clonotype turned up a few times. This chain connects TRBV20-1 to TRBJ2-3; no firm D call. The CDR3 totals 15 residues. V was cut by 4 bases and J by 1 base, with 15 bases left in between. In germline, CDR1 is DFQATT, CDR2 SNEGSKA (reference sequence). Here the CDR3 DNA reads TGCAGTGCTAACCTAGGGTTCTACGGCACAGATACGCAGTATTTT. It codes for CSANLGFYGTDTQYF.

J is TRBJ2-5 and V is TRBV5-1, with no clear D. Germline loops: CDR1 SGHRS, CDR2 YFSETQ. Trimming left V 2 bases short and J 0 bases short, with 8 bases between. The CDR3 covers 14 residues. CDR3 amino acids: CASSLLPHQETQYF. CDR3 nucleotides: TGCGCCAGCAGCTTATTACCCCACCAAGAGACCCAGTACTTC.

The chain is built from TRBV7-6 and TRBJ2-5; D remains ambiguous. Germline V gene data show CDR1 as SGHVS and CDR2 as FNYEAQ. V lost 1 base, J lost 1 base, and 25 bases lay in between. The CDR3 totals 20 residues. The CDR3 spells CASSLGILHGEDRTQETQYF. CDR3 nucleotide sequence: TGTGCCAGCAGCTTAGGTATACTCCATGGCGAAGACCGGACCCAAGAGACCCAGTACTTC.